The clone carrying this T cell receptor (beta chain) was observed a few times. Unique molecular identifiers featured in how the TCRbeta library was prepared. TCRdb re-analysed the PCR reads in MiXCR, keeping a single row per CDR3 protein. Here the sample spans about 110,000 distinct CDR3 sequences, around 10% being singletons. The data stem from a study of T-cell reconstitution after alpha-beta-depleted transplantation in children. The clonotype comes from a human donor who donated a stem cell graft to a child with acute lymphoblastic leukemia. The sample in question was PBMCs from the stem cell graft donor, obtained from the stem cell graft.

The CDR3 here is CASRGDSGTEAFF. The CDR3 region has the DNA TGTGCCAGCAGGGGGGACAGCGGCACTGAAGCTTTCTTT. The chain links TRBV7-6 to TRBJ1-1; 7 bases match TRBD1. The CDR3 consists of 13 residues. V lost 6 bases and J lost 4; bases outside the gene matches: 5. CDR1 and CDR2 from the germline V gene are SGHVS and FNYEAQ.